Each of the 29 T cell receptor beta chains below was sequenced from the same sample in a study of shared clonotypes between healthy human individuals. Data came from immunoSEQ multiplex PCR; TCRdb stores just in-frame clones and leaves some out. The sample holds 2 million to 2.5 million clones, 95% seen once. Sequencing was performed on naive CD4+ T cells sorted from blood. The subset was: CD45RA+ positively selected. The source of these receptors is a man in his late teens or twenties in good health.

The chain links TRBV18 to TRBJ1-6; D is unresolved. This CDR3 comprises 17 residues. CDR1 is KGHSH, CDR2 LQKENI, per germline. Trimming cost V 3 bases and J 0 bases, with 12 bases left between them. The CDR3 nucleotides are TGTGCCAGCTCACCCCTTCCCCAGAGCTCCTATAATTCACCCCTCCACTTT. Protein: CASSPLPQSSYNSPLHF.

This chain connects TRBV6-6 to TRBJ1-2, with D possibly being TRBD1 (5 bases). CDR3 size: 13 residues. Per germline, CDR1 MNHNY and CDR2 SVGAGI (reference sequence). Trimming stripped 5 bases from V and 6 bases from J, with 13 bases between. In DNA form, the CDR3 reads TGTGCCAGCAGTACCTTCCAGGGTAATGGCTACACCTTC. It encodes CASSTFQGNGYTF.

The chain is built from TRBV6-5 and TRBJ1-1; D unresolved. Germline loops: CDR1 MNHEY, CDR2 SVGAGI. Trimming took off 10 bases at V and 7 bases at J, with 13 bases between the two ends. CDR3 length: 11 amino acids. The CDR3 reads CATGLASEAFF. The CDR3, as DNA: TGTGCCACCGGTCTAGCAAGTGAAGCTTTCTTT.

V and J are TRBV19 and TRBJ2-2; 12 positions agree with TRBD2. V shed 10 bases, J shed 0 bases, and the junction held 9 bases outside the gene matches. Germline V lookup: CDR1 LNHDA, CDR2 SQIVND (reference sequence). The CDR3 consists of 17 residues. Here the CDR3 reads CATERLAGAANTGELFF. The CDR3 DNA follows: TGTGCCACAGAAAGACTAGCGGGGGCCGCGAACACCGGGGAGCTGTTTTTT. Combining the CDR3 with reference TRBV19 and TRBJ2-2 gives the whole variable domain DGGITQSPKYLFRKEGQNVTLSCEQNLNHDAMYWYRQDPGQGLRLIYYSQIVNDFQKGDIAEGYSVSREKKESFPLTVTSAQKNPTAFYLCATERLAGAANTGELFFGEGSRLTVL.

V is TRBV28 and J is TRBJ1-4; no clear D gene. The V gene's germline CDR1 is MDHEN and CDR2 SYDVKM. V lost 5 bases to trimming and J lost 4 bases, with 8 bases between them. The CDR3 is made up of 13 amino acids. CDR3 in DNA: TGTGCCAGCAGTAAGAACTTTAATGAAAAACTGTTTTTT. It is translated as CASSKNFNEKLFF.

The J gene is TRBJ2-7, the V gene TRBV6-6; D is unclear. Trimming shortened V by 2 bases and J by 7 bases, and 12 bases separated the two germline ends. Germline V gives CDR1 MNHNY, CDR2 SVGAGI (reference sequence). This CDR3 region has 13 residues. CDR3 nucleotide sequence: TGTGCCAGCAGTTACGACGGCCCCTTTGAGCAGTACTTC. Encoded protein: CASSYDGPFEQYF.

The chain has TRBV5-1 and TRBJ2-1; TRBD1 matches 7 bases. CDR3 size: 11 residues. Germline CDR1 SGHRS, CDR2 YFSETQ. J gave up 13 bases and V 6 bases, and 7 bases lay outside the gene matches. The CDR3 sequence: CASTEQGKQFF. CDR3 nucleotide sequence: TGCGCCAGCACGGAACAGGGGAAACAGTTCTTC.

CDR3 amino acids: CASSDHRGVEPLHF. CDR3 DNA: TGTGCCAGCAGTGACCACAGGGGGGTAGAACCCCTCCACTTT. The gene calls are TRBV6-1 and TRBJ1-6; 8 bases align to TRBD1. This CDR3 is built from 14 residues. Germline V gives CDR1 MNHNS, CDR2 SASEGT. J lost 12 bases, V lost 3 bases, and 7 bases had no gene match.

The CDR3 loop reads CASSQGGSRMGSTNEKLFF. The DNA of the CDR3 is TGTGCCAGCAGCCAAGGGGGGAGTCGCATGGGTTCAACTAATGAAAAACTGTTTTTT. The chain combines TRBV7-9 with TRBJ1-4; tentatively, D is TRBD1 (6 bases). With 5 bases removed from V and 0 bases from J, the gap between germline ends came to 22 bases. The CDR3 sequence is 19 residues long. In germline, CDR1 is SEHNR, CDR2 FQNEAQ (reference sequence).

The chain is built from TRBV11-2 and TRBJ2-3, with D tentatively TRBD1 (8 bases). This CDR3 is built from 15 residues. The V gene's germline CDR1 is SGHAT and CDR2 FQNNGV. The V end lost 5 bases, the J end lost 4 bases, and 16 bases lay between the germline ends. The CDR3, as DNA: TGTGCCAGCAGCATGACAGGGGCGGGGGCAGATACGCAGTATTTT. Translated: CASSMTGAGADTQYF.

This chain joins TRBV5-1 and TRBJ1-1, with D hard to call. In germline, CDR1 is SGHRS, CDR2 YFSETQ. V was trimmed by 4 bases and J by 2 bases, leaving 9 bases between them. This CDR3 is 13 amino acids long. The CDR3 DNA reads TGCGCCAGCAGCCCGTCAGCCAACACTGAAGCTTTCTTT. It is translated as CASSPSANTEAFF. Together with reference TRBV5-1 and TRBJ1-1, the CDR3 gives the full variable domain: KAGVTQTPRYLIKTRGQQVTLSCSPISGHRSVSWYQQTPGQGLQFLFEYFSETQRNKGNFPGRFSGRQFSNSRSEMNVSTLELGDSALYLCASSPSANTEAFFGQGTRLTVV.

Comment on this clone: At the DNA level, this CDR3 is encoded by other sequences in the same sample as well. The CDR3 loop is CASSYRGRDGYTF. As DNA, the CDR3 is TGTGCCAGCAGTTACAGGGGGCGCGATGGCTACACCTTC. The chain has TRBV6-5 and TRBJ1-2; TRBD1 agrees at 7 bases. Germline V gives CDR1 MNHEY, CDR2 SVGAGI. The CDR3 loop spans 13 amino acids. The V gene end was trimmed by 2 bases and the J gene end by 6 bases; junction bases not matched to a gene: 3.

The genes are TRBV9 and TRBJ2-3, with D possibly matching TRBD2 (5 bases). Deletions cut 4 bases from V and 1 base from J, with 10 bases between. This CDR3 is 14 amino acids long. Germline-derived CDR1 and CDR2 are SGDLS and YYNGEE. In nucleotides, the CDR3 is TGTGCCAGCAGCTATGGACTGGGCACAGATACGCAGTATTTT. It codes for CASSYGLGTDTQYF.

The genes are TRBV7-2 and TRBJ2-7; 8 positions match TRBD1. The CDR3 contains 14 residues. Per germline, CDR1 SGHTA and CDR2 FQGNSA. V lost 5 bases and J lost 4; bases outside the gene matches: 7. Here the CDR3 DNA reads TGTGCCAGCAGCAGGCCGGGACAGGTATACGAGCAGTACTTC. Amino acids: CASSRPGQVYEQYF.

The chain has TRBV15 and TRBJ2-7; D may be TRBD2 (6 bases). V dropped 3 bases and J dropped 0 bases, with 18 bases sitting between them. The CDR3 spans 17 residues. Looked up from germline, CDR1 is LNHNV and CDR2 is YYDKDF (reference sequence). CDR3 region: CATSRGDLKDGSYEQYF. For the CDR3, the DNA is TGTGCCACCAGCAGGGGGGACTTGAAGGACGGCTCCTACGAGCAGTACTTC.

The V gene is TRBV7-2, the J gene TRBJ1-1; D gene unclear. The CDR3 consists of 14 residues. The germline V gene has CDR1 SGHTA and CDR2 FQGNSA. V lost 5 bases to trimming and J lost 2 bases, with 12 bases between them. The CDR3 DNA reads TGTGCCAGCAGCCTCGGACCAGCAAACACTGAAGCTTTCTTT. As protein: CASSLGPANTEAFF.

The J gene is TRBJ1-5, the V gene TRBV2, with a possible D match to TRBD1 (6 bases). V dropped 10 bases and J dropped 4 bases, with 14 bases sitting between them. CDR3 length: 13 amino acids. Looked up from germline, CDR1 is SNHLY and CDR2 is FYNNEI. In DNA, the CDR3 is TGTGCCACAGGGACACGGACAAATCAGCCCCAGCATTTT. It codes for CATGTRTNQPQHF.

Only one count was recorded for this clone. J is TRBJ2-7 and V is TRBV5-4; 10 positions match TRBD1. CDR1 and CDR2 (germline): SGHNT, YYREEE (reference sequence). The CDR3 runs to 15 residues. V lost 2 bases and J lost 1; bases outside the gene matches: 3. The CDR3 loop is CASSFEGQGSYEQYF. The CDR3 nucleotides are TGTGCCAGCAGCTTCGAGGGACAGGGGTCCTACGAGCAGTACTTC.

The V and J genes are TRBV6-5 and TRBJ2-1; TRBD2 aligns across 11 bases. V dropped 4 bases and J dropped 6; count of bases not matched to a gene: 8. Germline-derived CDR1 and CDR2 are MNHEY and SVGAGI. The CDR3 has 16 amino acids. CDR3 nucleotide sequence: TGTGCCAGCAGTTCCCTTAGCGGGAGGGGTGGCAATGAGCAGTTCTTC. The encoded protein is CASSSLSGRGGNEQFF.

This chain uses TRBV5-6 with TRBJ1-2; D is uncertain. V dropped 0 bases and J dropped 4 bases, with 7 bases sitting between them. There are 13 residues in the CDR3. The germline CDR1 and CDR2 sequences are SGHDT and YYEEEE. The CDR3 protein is CASSLESAYGYTF. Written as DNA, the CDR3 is TGTGCCAGCAGCTTGGAGTCAGCCTATGGCTACACCTTC.

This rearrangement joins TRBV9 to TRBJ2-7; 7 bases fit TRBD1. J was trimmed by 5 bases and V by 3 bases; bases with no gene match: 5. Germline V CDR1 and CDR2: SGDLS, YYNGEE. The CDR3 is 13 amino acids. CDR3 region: CASSATGSDEQYF. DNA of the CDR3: TGTGCCAGCAGCGCGACAGGGAGCGACGAGCAGTACTTC. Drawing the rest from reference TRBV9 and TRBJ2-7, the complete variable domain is DSGVTQTPKHLITATGQRVTLRCSPRSGDLSVYWYQQSLDQGLQFLIQYYNGEERAKGNILERFSAQQFPDLHSELNLSSLELGDSALYFCASSATGSDEQYFGPGTRLTVT.

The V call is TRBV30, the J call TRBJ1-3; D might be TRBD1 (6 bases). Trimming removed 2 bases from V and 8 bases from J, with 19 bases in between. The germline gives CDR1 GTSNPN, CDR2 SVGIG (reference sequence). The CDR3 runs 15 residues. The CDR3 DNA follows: TGTGCCTGGAGTAGTCGCAGGGGTTTAAGGGACACCATATATTTT. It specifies CAWSSRRGLRDTIYF.

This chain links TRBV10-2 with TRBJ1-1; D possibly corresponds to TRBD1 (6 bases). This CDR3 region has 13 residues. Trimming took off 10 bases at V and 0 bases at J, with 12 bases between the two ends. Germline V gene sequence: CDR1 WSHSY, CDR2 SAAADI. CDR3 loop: CATTGNLNTEAFF. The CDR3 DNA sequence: TGCGCCACCACAGGGAACCTGAACACTGAAGCTTTCTTT.

The CDR3 DNA sequence: TGTGCCAGCAGCGACCTCGGGCCAGGGGATACGCAGTATTTT. Translating gives CASSDLGPGDTQYF. The chain employs TRBV11-2 and TRBJ2-3, with D possibly matching TRBD1 (5 bases). V lost 5 bases to trimming and J lost 6 bases, with 15 bases between them. Per the germline V gene, CDR1 is SGHAT and CDR2 is FQNNGV. The CDR3 sequence is 14 residues long. Full variable domain (rest looked up from reference TRBV11-2 and TRBJ2-3): EAGVAQSPRYKIIEKRQSVAFWCNPISGHATLYWYQQILGQGPKLLIQFQNNGVVDDSQLPKDRFSAERLKGVDSTLKIQPAKLEDSAVYLCASSDLGPGDTQYFGPGTRLTVL.

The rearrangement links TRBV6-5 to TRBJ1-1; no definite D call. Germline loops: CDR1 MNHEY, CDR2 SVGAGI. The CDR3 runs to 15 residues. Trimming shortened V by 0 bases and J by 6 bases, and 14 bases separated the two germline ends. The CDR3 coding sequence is TGTGCCAGCAGTTACTCCGTTCGCCCATTAGCTGAAGCTTTCTTT. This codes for CASSYSVRPLAEAFF.

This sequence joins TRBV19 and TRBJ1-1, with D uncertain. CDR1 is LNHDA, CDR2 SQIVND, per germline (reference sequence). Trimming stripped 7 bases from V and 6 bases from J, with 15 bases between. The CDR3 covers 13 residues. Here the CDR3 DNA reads TGTGCCAGTACCCTCTCGGCTAATGCTGAAGCTTTCTTT. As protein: CASTLSANAEAFF.

DNA of the CDR3: TGCGCCAGCAGCCAAGATCTGGTGGGACAAGAGACCCAGTACTTC. This gives the protein CASSQDLVGQETQYF. The chain joins TRBV4-1 to TRBJ2-5; D is uncertain. V dropped 0 bases and J dropped 2 bases, with 10 bases sitting between them. Germline V CDR1 and CDR2: MGHRA, YSYEKL. The CDR3 length is 15 residues.

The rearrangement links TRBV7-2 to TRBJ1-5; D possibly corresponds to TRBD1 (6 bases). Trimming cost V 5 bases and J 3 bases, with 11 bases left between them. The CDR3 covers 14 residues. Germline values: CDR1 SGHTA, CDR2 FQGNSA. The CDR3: CASSPQGTNQPQHF. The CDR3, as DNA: TGTGCCAGCAGCCCTCAGGGGACCAATCAGCCCCAGCATTTT.

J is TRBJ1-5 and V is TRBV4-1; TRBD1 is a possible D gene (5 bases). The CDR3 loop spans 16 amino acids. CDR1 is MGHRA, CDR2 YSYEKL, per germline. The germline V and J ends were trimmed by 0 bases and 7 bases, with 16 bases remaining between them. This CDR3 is CASSQESLGRAQPQHF. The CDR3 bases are TGCGCCAGCAGCCAAGAAAGTTTGGGCAGGGCCCAGCCCCAGCATTTT.